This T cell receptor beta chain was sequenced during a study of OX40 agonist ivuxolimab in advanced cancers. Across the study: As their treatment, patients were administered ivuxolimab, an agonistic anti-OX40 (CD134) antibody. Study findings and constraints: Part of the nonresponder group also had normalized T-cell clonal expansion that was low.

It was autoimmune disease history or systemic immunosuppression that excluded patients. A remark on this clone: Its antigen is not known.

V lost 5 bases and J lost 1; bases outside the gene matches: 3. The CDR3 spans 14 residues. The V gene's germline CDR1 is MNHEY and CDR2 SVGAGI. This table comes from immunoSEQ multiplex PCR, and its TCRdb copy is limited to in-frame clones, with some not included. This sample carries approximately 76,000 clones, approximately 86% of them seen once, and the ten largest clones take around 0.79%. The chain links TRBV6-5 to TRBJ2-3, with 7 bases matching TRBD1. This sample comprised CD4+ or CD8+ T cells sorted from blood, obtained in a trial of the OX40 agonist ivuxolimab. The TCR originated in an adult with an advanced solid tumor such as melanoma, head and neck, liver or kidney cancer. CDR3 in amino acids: CASSRGQGTDTQYF. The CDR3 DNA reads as TGTGCCAGCAGTCGCGGACAGGGCACAGATACGCAGTATTTT.